This T cell receptor (beta chain) originates from a study of T cells in Graves' hyperthyroidism and ophthalmopathy. Overall study context: Blood was drawn when the patient was first diagnosed and still untreated. Overall study findings and caveats: Blood held most thyroid clonotypes expanded above 0.001 frequency.

This clonotype was recorded a few times. Antigen specificity is unknown. Amplified TCR beta CDR3 regions came from RNA transcripts. Carried out on the TCR CDR3, a first-round RT-PCR used the HTBI primer set. One entry per CDR3 protein results from TCRdb running MiXCR on the multiplex PCR reads. The data contain 600,000 or so distinct CDR3 sequences, around 15% of them seen just once; the ten biggest clones take up 3% to 4.5%. The CDR3 has 15 residues. Germline V gene sequence: CDR1 SEHNR, CDR2 FQNEAQ (reference sequence). The V end lost 2 bases, the J end lost 8 bases, and 15 bases lay between the germline ends.

The sequenced material came from blood. The chain uses TRBV7-9 and TRBJ1-4; tentatively, D is TRBD1 (6 bases). This receptor was obtained from a woman in her 30s with Graves' hyperthyroidism. The CDR3 DNA sequence: TGTGCCAGCAGCTTACGGTCCGGGGGCCAGGAAAAACTGTTTTTT. It is translated as CASSLRSGGQEKLFF.